This TCR beta chain was recovered during a study of blood T cell repertoires in COVID-19. Across the study: There were acute and convalescent COVID-19 samples, and they came from the United States, Italy and Spain.

Profiled with immunoSEQ multiplex PCR; TCRdb holds only in-frame clones, not every one. The data contain 100,000 to 150,000 clones, more than 85% of them singletons. The CDR3 has 14 residues. CDR1 is SNHLY, CDR2 FYNNEI, per germline. The V end lost 8 bases, the J end lost 0 bases, and 14 bases lay between the germline ends. The source of this sequence is a man aged 55 to 70 with COVID-19, enrolled during active disease. The sample taken for sequencing was peripheral blood. V usage is TRBV2 and J usage is TRBJ2-7, with a possible D match to TRBD2 (5 bases). CDR3 DNA: TGTGCCAGCGGAGGTAGCTCATACTCCTACGAGCAGTACTTC. This gives the protein CASGGSSYSYEQYF. Using reference TRBV2 and TRBJ2-7 for the parts outside the CDR3, the full variable domain is EPEVTQTPSHQVTQMGQEVILRCVPISNHLYFYWYRQILGQKVEFLVSFYNNEISEKSEIFDDQFSVERPDGSNFTLKIRSTKLEDSAMYFCASGGSSYSYEQYFGPGTRLTVT.